These 32 T cell receptor beta chains were sequenced from one sample in a study of T cell responses to AZD1222 COVID-19 vaccine. Libraries were prepared by immunoSEQ multiplex PCR; TCRdb keeps only in-frame clonotypes and omits some of them. The sample has 65,000 to 80,000 clones, about 90% seen once. The sequenced sample was peripheral blood, obtained on day 0 of AZD1222 vaccination. The receptors originated from an adult in good health.

The J gene is TRBJ2-1, the V gene TRBV9; 8 nucleotides align to TRBD1. J lost 10 bases, V lost 4 bases, and 13 bases had no gene match. CDR3 size: 15 residues. Germline V gene data show CDR1 as SGDLS and CDR2 as YYNGEE. The DNA for the CDR3 is TGTGCCAGCAGCCCACTAGGACAGGGCGGTGCGGAGCAGTTCTTC. Translated: CASSPLGQGGAEQFF.

CDR3 nucleotides: TGTGCCAGCAGCTTTGCCGCCGGGACAGTCGGAAACACCATATATTTT. Translated: CASSFAAGTVGNTIYF. The chain has TRBV7-2 and TRBJ1-3; 7 bases map to TRBD1. After removal of 3 bases from V and 4 bases from J, the junction contained 9 bases not matched to a gene. The CDR3 has 16 amino acids. The germline gives CDR1 SGHTA, CDR2 FQGNSA.

Written as DNA, the CDR3 is TGTGCCAGCAGCCTAACCGACCAGGGCCCAGAGACCCAGTACTTC. Protein sequence: CASSLTDQGPETQYF. The rearrangement links TRBV13 to TRBJ2-5; tentative D call: TRBD1 (5 bases). The CDR3 runs to 15 residues. Germline V gene sequence: CDR1 PRHDT, CDR2 FYEKMQ (reference sequence). V lost 5 bases and J lost 4, with 17 bases in between.

The chain has TRBV25-1 and TRBJ1-3; the D gene is possibly TRBD1 (5 bases). The V gene lost 0 bases and the J gene lost 7 bases, with 10 bases spanning the gap. Germline values: CDR1 MGHDK, CDR2 SYGVNS. The length of the CDR3 is 14 residues. The chain's CDR3 is CASSEYRDLNTIYF. The CDR3 bases are TGTGCCAGCAGTGAATATAGGGACCTGAACACCATATATTTT.

This chain uses TRBV11-3 with TRBJ2-7; 8 bases line up with TRBD2. The CDR3 runs 14 residues. V shed 5 bases and J 2 bases; nucleotides not matched to a gene: 5. Looked up from germline, CDR1 is SGHNT and CDR2 is YENEEA. CDR3 coding DNA: TGTGCCAGCAGCCTGCTAGCGGGCACCTACGAGCAGTACTTC. Encoded protein: CASSLLAGTYEQYF.

This clone has a single count. V is TRBV7-2 and J is TRBJ2-3; D is unresolved. Germline V lookup: CDR1 SGHTA, CDR2 FQGNSA. V was clipped by 5 bases and J by 4 bases, with 7 bases between them. The length of the CDR3 is 12 residues. This CDR3 reads CASSPAADTQYF. CDR3 bases: TGTGCCAGCAGCCCCGCCGCAGATACGCAGTATTTT.

The CDR3 loop reads CASRYREGIGPQHF. For the CDR3, the DNA is TGTGCCAGCAGATACAGGGAGGGTATTGGGCCCCAGCATTTT. This chain links TRBV6-2 or TRBV6-3 with TRBJ1-5; the D gene is possibly TRBD1 (6 bases). V was trimmed by 6 bases and J by 9 bases, leaving 18 bases between them. There are 14 residues in the CDR3. Germline values: CDR1 MNHEY, CDR2 SVGEGT.

V gene TRBV7-9 combines with J gene TRBJ1-1; no clear D gene. This CDR3 has 12 amino acids. V was trimmed by 3 bases and J by 1 base, leaving 3 bases between them. Germline V gene lookup returns CDR1 SEHNR and CDR2 FQNEAQ (reference sequence). DNA for the CDR3: TGTGCCAGCAGCTTTACGAACACTGAAGCTTTCTTT. As protein: CASSFTNTEAFF.

The V call is TRBV27, the J call TRBJ1-5; no reliable D call. Trimming left V 1 base short and J 5 bases short, with 12 bases between. The CDR3 totals 15 residues. The V gene's germline CDR1 is MNHEY and CDR2 SMNVEV (reference sequence). The CDR3 loop reads CASSLFPGWDQPQHF. As DNA, the CDR3 is TGTGCCAGCAGTTTATTTCCGGGGTGGGATCAGCCCCAGCATTTT.

The chain joins TRBV7-6 to TRBJ2-7, with D uncertain. Per the germline V gene, CDR1 is SGHVS and CDR2 is FNYEAQ. The CDR3 covers 12 residues. Deletions cut 1 base from V and 4 bases from J, with 5 bases between. The CDR3 loop reads CASSLVSYEQYF. CDR3 nucleotide sequence: TGTGCCAGCAGCTTAGTGTCGTACGAGCAGTACTTC.

The CDR3 DNA follows: TGTGCCAGTTTTTCGACAGGGGGCCTAGTAAGGGGCTACACCTTC. This sequence encodes CASFSTGGLVRGYTF. This chain joins TRBV19 and TRBJ1-2; 10 bases line up with TRBD1. Germline CDR1 and CDR2: LNHDA and SQIVND (reference sequence). V shed 8 bases, J shed 8 bases, and the junction held 14 bases outside the gene matches. CDR3 size: 15 residues.

The chain is built from TRBV19 and TRBJ1-5, with no clear D. Germline assignment: CDR1 LNHDA and CDR2 SQIVND (reference sequence). CDR3 length equals 15 residues. V was pared by 3 bases and J by 0 bases, with 9 bases between. The CDR3 reads CASSIVRGSNQPQHF. In nucleotides, the CDR3 is TGTGCCAGTAGTATCGTGCGGGGTAGCAATCAGCCCCAGCATTTT.

The chain recombines TRBV24-1 with TRBJ2-2; 8 nucleotides line up with TRBD1. Germline CDR1 KGHDR, CDR2 SFDVKD. The CDR3 is 14 residues long. The V and J ends lost 7 bases and 6 bases, in that order; junction bases with no gene match: 6. CDR3 sequence: CATSLGDRSGELFF. The CDR3 region has the DNA TGTGCCACCAGCTTAGGGGACAGGTCCGGGGAGCTGTTTTTT.

The V gene is TRBV11-2, the J gene TRBJ2-3; possible D gene TRBD1, 5 bases. The CDR3 length is 13 residues. Trimming pared 5 bases from V and 4 bases from J, leaving 10 bases between. CDR1 is SGHAT, CDR2 FQNNGV, per germline. The CDR3 protein is CASSLGAPDTQYF. The CDR3 DNA is TGTGCCAGCAGCCTTGGGGCACCAGATACGCAGTATTTT.

The rearrangement uses TRBV29-1 and TRBJ2-1; D not resolved. The V and J ends lost 7 bases and 1 base respectively, with 14 bases between them. The CDR3 runs 14 residues. Germline CDR1 and CDR2: SQVTM and ANQGSEA. CDR3 amino acids: CSGLLERSYNEQFF. CDR3 DNA: TGCAGCGGCCTCCTAGAGAGGTCCTACAATGAGCAGTTCTTC.

This clone was seen once. The chain recombines TRBV11-3 with TRBJ2-7; the D gene is possibly TRBD2 (5 bases). This CDR3 has 14 residues. Germline V CDR1 and CDR2: SGHNT, YENEEA. V was shortened by 5 bases and J by 2 bases, with 13 bases between the two germline ends. In DNA, the CDR3 is TGTGCCAGCAGCCCTCGGGATGGCACCTACGAGCAGTACTTC. The encoded protein is CASSPRDGTYEQYF.

The chain has TRBV9 and TRBJ2-5, with 8 positions matching TRBD2. Germline loops: CDR1 SGDLS, CDR2 YYNGEE. The trim removed 4 bases at V and 6 bases at J, leaving 14 bases unmatched. The CDR3 is 16 residues long. CDR3 in amino acids: CASSPPGGGRLQTQYF. CDR3 in DNA: TGTGCCAGCAGCCCCCCGGGCGGGGGGCGGTTGCAGACCCAGTACTTC.

The V and J genes are TRBV30 and TRBJ1-1, with TRBD1 matching 10 bases. CDR1 is GTSNPN and CDR2 is SVGIG in the germline V gene (reference sequence). The V and J ends lost 4 bases and 2 bases, in that order; junction bases with no gene match: 10. The CDR3 extends over 16 amino acids. The CDR3 spells CAWTPTGTGVNTEAFF. Written as DNA, the CDR3 is TGTGCCTGGACCCCAACCGGGACAGGGGTAAACACTGAAGCTTTCTTT.

The rearrangement joins TRBV6-6 to TRBJ2-7; the D call may be TRBD1 or TRBD2 (6 bases each). The V gene's germline CDR1 is MNHNY and CDR2 SVGAGI (reference sequence). The CDR3 consists of 13 residues. V was trimmed by 6 bases and J by 6 bases, leaving 15 bases between them. The CDR3 DNA is TGTGCCAGCAGCCCGGGCCGGGGGCGCGAGCAGTACTTC. Translation gives CASSPGRGREQYF.

The rearrangement joins TRBV7-9 to TRBJ2-7; D is uncertain. The germline V gene encodes CDR1 SEHNR and CDR2 FQNEAQ (reference sequence). The CDR3 spans 14 residues. The V end was cut by 5 bases, the J end by 4 bases, with 15 bases between. In DNA form, the CDR3 reads TGTGCCAGCAGCCCTACCGAGCGTCCATACGAGCAGTACTTC. As protein: CASSPTERPYEQYF.

The chain combines TRBV5-1 with TRBJ1-1; no clear D. The CDR3 length is 15 residues. The V end was cut by 4 bases, the J end by 7 bases, with 20 bases between. Germline V lookup: CDR1 SGHRS, CDR2 YFSETQ. CDR3 DNA: TGCGCCAGCAGCCCCCAAAGGGATAAAAGGGATGAAGCTTTCTTT. Translating gives CASSPQRDKRDEAFF.

V and J are TRBV27 and TRBJ2-6, with 9 bases matching TRBD1. The CDR3 sequence is 15 residues long. Germline trimming cut 6 bases from V and 13 bases from J; bases unmatched to any gene: 13. Germline V CDR1 and CDR2: MNHEY, SMNVEV (reference sequence). The CDR3 DNA reads as TGTGCCAGCAGGAAGGGACAGGGAGAAACAGGGGTCCTGACTTTC. The encoded protein is CASRKGQGETGVLTF.

CDR3 sequence: CASSLGNYPGDEQFF. CDR3 DNA sequence: TGTGCCAGCAGTTTAGGGAACTATCCAGGCGATGAGCAGTTCTTC. The chain joins TRBV27 to TRBJ2-1; D call uncertain. This CDR3 comprises 15 residues. Trimming took off 2 bases at V and 8 bases at J, with 16 bases between the two ends. CDR1 and CDR2 (germline): MNHEY, SMNVEV (reference sequence).

This clone was detected once. The V and J genes are TRBV19 and TRBJ1-1; no clear D gene. The V end was cut by 5 bases, the J end by 8 bases, with 12 bases between. The germline CDR1 and CDR2 sequences are LNHDA and SQIVND (reference sequence). The CDR3 totals 12 residues. CDR3 amino acids: CASSLAREEAFF. CDR3 bases: TGTGCCAGTAGTTTGGCCAGAGAAGAAGCTTTCTTT.

CDR3 residues: CASSWAGQTHSGNTIYF. The CDR3 nucleotides read TGTGCCAGCAGCTGGGCGGGACAGACCCACTCTGGAAACACCATATATTTT. The chain couples TRBV5-8 to TRBJ1-3, with TRBD1 identical over 7 bases. Germline V CDR1 and CDR2: SGHTS, YDEGEE. V lost 3 bases to trimming and J lost 0 bases; unmatched junction nucleotides: 9. The length of the CDR3 is 17 residues.

V and J are TRBV2 and TRBJ1-1, with D possibly matching TRBD1 (5 bases). The V end lost 6 bases, the J end lost 6 bases, and 5 bases lay between the germline ends. This CDR3 spans 10 amino acids. Germline CDR1 SNHLY, CDR2 FYNNEI. DNA for the CDR3: TGTGCCAGCAGAGGGGCTGAAGCTTTCTTT. Translation gives CASRGAEAFF.

The V gene is TRBV5-5, the J gene TRBJ2-7, with a tentative D call TRBD1 (6 bases). Germline-derived CDR1 and CDR2 are SGHKS and YYEKEE (reference sequence). V was trimmed by 5 bases and J by 3 bases, leaving 15 bases between them. This CDR3 is built from 14 residues. CDR3 bases: TGTGCCAGCAGGACACCGGGACAACACTACGAGCAGTACTTC. Translation gives CASRTPGQHYEQYF.

The J gene is TRBJ1-3, the V gene TRBV7-2; TRBD1 is a possible D gene (6 bases). Germline V lookup: CDR1 SGHTA, CDR2 FQGNSA. The ends were cut back, 3 bases at V and 8 bases at J, with 23 bases in the middle. This CDR3 is built from 17 residues. Here the CDR3 DNA reads TGTGCCAGCAGCTTCTCGCTCGGCAGGGGCCGGGAGGACACCATATATTTT. Its translation: CASSFSLGRGREDTIYF.

The genes are TRBV19 and TRBJ2-1; D unclear. Trimming removed 6 bases from V and 2 bases from J, with 11 bases in between. Germline V CDR1 and CDR2: LNHDA, SQIVND (reference sequence). The CDR3 is 14 amino acids. The CDR3 loop is CASRTATTYNEQFF. The CDR3 region has the DNA TGTGCCAGTAGAACGGCGACGACCTACAATGAGCAGTTCTTC.

V is TRBV5-6 and J is TRBJ1-2, with 7 bases fitting TRBD1. Unmatched junction bases numbered 10, after V lost 4 bases and J lost 4 bases. Germline V CDR1 and CDR2: SGHDT, YYEEEE. CDR3 length equals 15 residues. The CDR3 loop reads CASSVDRARSYGYTF. The CDR3 nucleotides are TGTGCCAGCAGCGTTGACAGGGCACGGAGCTATGGCTACACCTTC.

The chain uses TRBV27 and TRBJ1-5, with D perhaps TRBD1 (5 bases). V dropped 4 bases and J dropped 5 bases, with 9 bases sitting between them. From germline, CDR1 is MNHEY and CDR2 SMNVEV (reference sequence). This CDR3 is 13 amino acids long. The DNA for the CDR3 is TGTGCCAGCAGTTCACAGGCTGATCAGCCCCAGCATTTT. Translating gives CASSSQADQPQHF.

The J gene is TRBJ2-7, the V gene TRBV10-3, with TRBD2 matching 8 bases. Trimming cost V 0 bases and J 6 bases; bases outside gene matches: 4. Germline V CDR1 and CDR2: ENHRY, SYGVKD. CDR3 size: 14 residues. DNA of the CDR3: TGTGCCATCAGTGAGTCTAGCGGGGTCCCCGAGCAGTACTTC. Translated: CAISESSGVPEQYF.